The subject of this entry is one TCR delta chain. Antigen specificity is unknown. The data are from a study of Vδ1+ human thymocytes. General observations from the study: The authors advised highly purified populations and single-cell validation. TRD repertoires were essentially private, unlike widely shared TRG clonotypes. Thymic TRG and TRD repertoires appeared highly polyclonal.

Alphabeta T cells were depleted, then CD3+ Vdelta1+ Vdelta2- thymocytes were FACS-sorted. Between roughly 98% and 99.6% of sorted thymocytes were Vdelta1+. RNA was extracted from the cells and then reverse transcribed. Pooled V-gene forward primers with one constant-region reverse primer generated the CDR3 amplicons by multiplex PCR. TCRdb reapplied CATT to the multiplex PCR reads. The sample includes 54,000 or so delta-chain clones, roughly 15% of them seen just once. J lost 0 bases, V lost 0 bases, and 14 bases had no gene match. The CDR3 covers 21 residues. CDR1 TSWWSYY and CDR2 QGS come from the germline V gene.

Source material: Vdelta1+ gamma-delta thymocytes from the thymus. The sample's subset: FACS-sorted CD3+ TCRalphabeta- TCRVdelta1+ TCRVdelta2- thymocytes. The receptor comes from a boy under three years old who had congenital heart surgery. The rearrangement links TRDV1 to TRDJ1; 12 bases map to TRDD3. The CDR3 nucleotides read TGTGCTCTTGGGGAACTGATCGGAATACTGGGGGATACAAAGTACACCGATAAACTCATCTTT. Translated, it gives CALGELIGILGDTKYTDKLIF.